The present TCR beta chain was sequenced within a study of blood T cell repertoires in COVID-19. Study details: Samples representing acute and convalescent COVID-19 were sourced from the United States, Italy and Spain.

Assay: immunoSEQ multiplex PCR; the TCRdb copy retains only in-frame clones and omits some. This table holds roughly 170,000 clones, around 74% found once. CDR1 is SEHNR and CDR2 is FQNEAQ in the germline V gene (reference sequence). Trimming removed 4 bases from V and 6 bases from J, with 16 bases in between. CDR3 length equals 15 residues. The sequenced sample consisted of peripheral blood. V and J are TRBV7-9 and TRBJ1-5; weak D call: TRBD1 (6 bases). The clonotype originates from a woman aged 60-70 years with COVID-19, enrolled during active disease. CDR3: CASSSEGESGQPQHF. The CDR3 bases are TGTGCCAGCAGCTCAGAGGGGGAATCCGGTCAGCCCCAGCATTTT. Full variable domain (outside the CDR3, taken from reference TRBV7-9 and TRBJ1-5): DTGVSQNPRHKITKRGQNVTFRCDPISEHNRLYWYRQTLGQGPEFLTYFQNEAQLEKSRLLSDRFSAERPKGSFSTLEIQRTEQGDSAMYLCASSSEGESGQPQHFGDGTRLSIL.